This TCR beta chain was found in a study of beta chain features in type 1 diabetes. Findings and limits, study-wide: Shortening of TCRB CDR3s, moderate but significant, appeared in all four CD4+ subsets of Type 1 diabetes patients. Cells expressing TCR highly could be over-represented by cDNA sequencing. In comparison with healthy donors, patients had naive, central memory and Treg TCRB repertoires that appeared more similar.

Germline assignment: CDR1 SGHAT and CDR2 FQNNGV. Trimming pared 7 bases from V and 0 bases from J, leaving 13 bases between. This CDR3 has 15 amino acids. Sorted CD4+ subsets: naive, central memory, regulatory, stem cell-like memory (CD45RO/CCR7/CD25/CD127/CD95/CD27 panel). Expressed TCRB transcripts were sequenced because the isolated RNA had all been reverse transcribed beforehand. Clones were read by immunoSEQ multiplex PCR, and TCRdb kept only the in-frame ones, dropping some. Found here are about 270,000 clones, roughly 14% of them singletons; the top ten hold around 0.03%. About this clone: Antigen: not known.

This clonotype was sampled from a woman in her 40s in good health. Sequenced sample: naive CD4+ T cells from blood. The chain recombines TRBV11-2 with TRBJ2-1; D is unclear. In DNA form, the CDR3 reads TGTGCCAGCACCCTCCAACCGAGCTCCTACAATGAGCAGTTCTTC. Amino acid sequence: CASTLQPSSYNEQFF.